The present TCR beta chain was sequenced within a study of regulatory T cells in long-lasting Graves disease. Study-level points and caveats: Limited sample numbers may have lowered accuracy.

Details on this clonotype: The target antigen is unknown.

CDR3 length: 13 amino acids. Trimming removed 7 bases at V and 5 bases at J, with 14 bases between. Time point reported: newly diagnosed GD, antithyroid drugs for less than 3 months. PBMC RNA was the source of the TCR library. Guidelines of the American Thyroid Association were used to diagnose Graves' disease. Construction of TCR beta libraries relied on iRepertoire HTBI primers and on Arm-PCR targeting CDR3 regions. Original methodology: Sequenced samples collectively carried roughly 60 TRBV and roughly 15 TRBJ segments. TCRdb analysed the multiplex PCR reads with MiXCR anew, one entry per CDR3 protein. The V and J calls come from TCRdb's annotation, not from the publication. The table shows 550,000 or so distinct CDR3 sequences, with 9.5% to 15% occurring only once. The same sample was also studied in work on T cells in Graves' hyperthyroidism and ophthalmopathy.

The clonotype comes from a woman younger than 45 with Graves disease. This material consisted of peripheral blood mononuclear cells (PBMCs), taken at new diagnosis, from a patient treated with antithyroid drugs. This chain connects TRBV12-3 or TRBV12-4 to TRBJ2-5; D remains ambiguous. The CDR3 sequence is CASNLGFPETQYF. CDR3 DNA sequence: TGTGCCAGCAACTTGGGGTTTCCGGAGACCCAGTACTTC.